This note documents a single TCR beta chain sequence. The data originate from a study of radiotherapy plus CTLA-4 blockade in lung cancer. Study summary: Objective responses were recorded in 15% to 20% of patients, with disease control recorded in 25% to 35%.

Some clones are missing from TCRdb's copy, which holds only in-frame ones; the method was immunoSEQ multiplex PCR. The sample contains about 16,000 clones, about 70% of which appear only once. The length of the CDR3 is 13 residues. V was shortened by 2 bases and J by 3 bases, with 7 bases between the two germline ends. CDR1 and CDR2 (germline): MNHEY, SMNVEV (reference sequence). Receiving focal radiation plus CTLA-4 blockade with ipilimumab were patients who had chemo-refractory metastatic non-small-cell lung cancer. The chain is built from TRBV27 and TRBJ1-1; D is ambiguous. This sample comprised peripheral blood, obtained from a patient treated with radiotherapy plus ipilimumab. The receptor's source is a human donor with non-small cell lung cancer whose response to radiotherapy plus ipilimumab could not be evaluated. The CDR3 DNA is TGTGCCAGCAGTTTAGGCGGAGACACTGAAGCTTTCTTT. Residues: CASSLGGDTEAFF.